This T cell receptor beta chain stems from a study of T cell responses to AZD1222 COVID-19 vaccine. Study-level findings and limits: The breadth and depth of Spike-specific TCRs increased once two AZD1222 doses had been given.

Profiled with immunoSEQ multiplex PCR; TCRdb holds only in-frame clones, not every one. Of about 170,000 clones listed, around nine tenths are singletons. Concerning this clone itself: The antigen is undetermined.

Germline-derived CDR1 and CDR2 are SQVTM and ANQGSEA. The V gene lost 1 base and the J gene lost 0 bases, with 16 bases spanning the gap. The CDR3 extends over 17 amino acids. The sequencing used peripheral blood, collected on day 0 of AZD1222 vaccination. The clonotype was recovered from an adult in good health. The chain joins TRBV29-1 to TRBJ2-1, with D perhaps matching TRBD2 (6 bases). The CDR3 DNA follows: TGCAGCGTTGAAGGAGGCGGCGGGATGCTCTCCTACAATGAGCAGTTCTTC. This gives the protein CSVEGGGGMLSYNEQFF.